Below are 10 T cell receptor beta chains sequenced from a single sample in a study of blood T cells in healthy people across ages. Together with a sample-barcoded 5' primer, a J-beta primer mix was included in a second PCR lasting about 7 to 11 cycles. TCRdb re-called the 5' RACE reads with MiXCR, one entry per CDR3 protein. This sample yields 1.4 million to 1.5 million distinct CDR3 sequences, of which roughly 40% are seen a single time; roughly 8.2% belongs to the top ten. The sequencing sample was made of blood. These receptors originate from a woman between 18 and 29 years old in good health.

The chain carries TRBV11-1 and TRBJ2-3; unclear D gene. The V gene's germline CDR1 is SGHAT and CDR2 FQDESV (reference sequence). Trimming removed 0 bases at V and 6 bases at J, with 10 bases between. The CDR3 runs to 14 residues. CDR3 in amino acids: CASSLALTDDTQYF. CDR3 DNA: TGTGCCAGCAGCTTAGCGCTAACGGACGATACGCAGTATTTT.

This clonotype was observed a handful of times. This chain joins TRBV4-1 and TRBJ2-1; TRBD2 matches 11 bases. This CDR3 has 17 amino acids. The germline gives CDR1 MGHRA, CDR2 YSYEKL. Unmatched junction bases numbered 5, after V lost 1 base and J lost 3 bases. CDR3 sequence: CASSQGKTSGDYNEQFF. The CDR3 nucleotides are TGCGCCAGCAGCCAAGGCAAGACTAGCGGGGACTACAATGAGCAGTTCTTC.

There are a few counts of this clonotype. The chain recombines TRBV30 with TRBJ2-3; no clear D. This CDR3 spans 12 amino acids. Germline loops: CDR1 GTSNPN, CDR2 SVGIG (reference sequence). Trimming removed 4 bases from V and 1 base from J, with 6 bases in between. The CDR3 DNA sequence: TGTGCCTGGACCCCGGGCACAGATACGCAGTATTTT. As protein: CAWTPGTDTQYF.

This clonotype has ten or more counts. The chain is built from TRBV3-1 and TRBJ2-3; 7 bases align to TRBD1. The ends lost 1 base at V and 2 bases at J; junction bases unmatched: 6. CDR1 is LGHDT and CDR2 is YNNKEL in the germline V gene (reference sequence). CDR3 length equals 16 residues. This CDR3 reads CASSQARDSNTDTQYF. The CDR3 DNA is TGTGCCAGCAGCCAAGCCCGGGACAGTAACACAGATACGCAGTATTTT.

The CDR3 DNA follows: TGTGCCGTCAGGGTTCCCAATGAGCAGTTCTTC. Protein sequence: CAVRVPNEQFF. V gene TRBV6-5 combines with J gene TRBJ2-1; D may be TRBD1 (5 bases). V lost 11 bases, J lost 6 bases, and 11 bases lay in between. This CDR3 contains 11 residues. The germline CDR1 and CDR2 sequences are MNHEY and SVGAGI.

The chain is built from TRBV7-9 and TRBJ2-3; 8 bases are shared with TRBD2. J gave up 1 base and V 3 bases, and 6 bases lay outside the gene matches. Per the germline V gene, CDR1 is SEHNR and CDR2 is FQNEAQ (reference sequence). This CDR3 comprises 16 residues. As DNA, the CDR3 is TGTGCCAGCAGCTTGCGGGGGGCATTACGCACAGATACGCAGTATTTT. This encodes CASSLRGALRTDTQYF.

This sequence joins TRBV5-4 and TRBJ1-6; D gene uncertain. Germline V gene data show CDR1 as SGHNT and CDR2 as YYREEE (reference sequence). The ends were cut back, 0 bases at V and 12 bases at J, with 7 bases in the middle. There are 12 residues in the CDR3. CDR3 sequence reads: CASSLEAGPLHF. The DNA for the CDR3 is TGTGCCAGCAGCTTGGAAGCAGGACCCCTCCACTTT.

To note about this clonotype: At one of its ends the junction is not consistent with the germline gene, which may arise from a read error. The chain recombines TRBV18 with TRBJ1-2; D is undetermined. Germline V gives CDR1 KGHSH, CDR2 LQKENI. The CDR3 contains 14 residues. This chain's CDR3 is CAGSPLLANYGYTF. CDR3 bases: TGTGCCGGCTCACCCCTCCTAGCGAACTATGGCTACACCTTC.

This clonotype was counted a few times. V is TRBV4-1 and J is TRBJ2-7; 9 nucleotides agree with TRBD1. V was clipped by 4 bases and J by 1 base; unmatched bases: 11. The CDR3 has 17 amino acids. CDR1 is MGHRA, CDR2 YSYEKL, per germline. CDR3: CASSLLPTGQGSYEQYF. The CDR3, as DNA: TGCGCCAGCAGCCTTCTCCCAACGGGACAGGGATCCTACGAGCAGTACTTC.

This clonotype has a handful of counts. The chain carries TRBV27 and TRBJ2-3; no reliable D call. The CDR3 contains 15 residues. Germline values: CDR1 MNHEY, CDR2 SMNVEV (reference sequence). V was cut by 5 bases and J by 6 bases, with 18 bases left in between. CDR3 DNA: TGTGCCAGCAGTCTCCGCCTCACACTTCGTGATACGCAGTATTTT. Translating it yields CASSLRLTLRDTQYF.